This TCR beta chain is drawn from a study of response to subunit inactivated influenza vaccine. From the RT-PCR reads, TCRdb called clonotypes with MiXCR, one entry per CDR3 protein. This table has under 550,000 distinct CDR3 sequences, less than 8% appearing once. Study results and caveats: The authors suggested that every seasonal influenza vaccination recruits few new T cells.

Germline V gives CDR1 LGHNA, CDR2 YSLEER. There are 16 residues in the CDR3. V was clipped by 4 bases and J by 2 bases, with 14 bases between them. This clonotype occurred a few times. The antigen is not known. Sequenced material: PBMCs from blood, taken roughly 24 months after vaccination. The sequence was obtained from a man in his fifties or sixties who received an inactivated influenza vaccine. The chain has TRBV4-3 and TRBJ2-2, with no clear D. The CDR3: CASSPTAGINTGELFF. For the CDR3, the DNA is TGCGCCAGCAGCCCTACCGCTGGCATTAACACCGGGGAGCTGTTTTTT.